These 21 T cell receptor beta chains originate from one sample sequenced in a study of OX40 agonist ivuxolimab in advanced cancers. The data were produced by immunoSEQ multiplex PCR, yet TCRdb's version contains in-frame clones alone and is incomplete. The sample comprises under 85,000 clones, 90% of which are singletons, and 0.55% to 0.7% rests with the top ten. Sequenced material: CD4+ or CD8+ T cells sorted from blood, taken in a trial of the OX40 agonist ivuxolimab. These receptors originate from an adult with an advanced solid tumor such as melanoma, head and neck, liver or kidney cancer.

This sequence joins TRBV11-2 and TRBJ2-1; 13 bases align to TRBD2. Per germline, CDR1 SGHAT and CDR2 FQNNGV. The CDR3 loop spans 14 amino acids. Unmatched junction bases numbered 4, after V lost 5 bases and J lost 9 bases. CDR3 DNA: TGTGCCAGCAGCGGGACTAGCGGGATAAGTGAGCAGTTCTTC. Residues: CASSGTSGISEQFF.

This chain uses TRBV28 with TRBJ2-3; D call uncertain. Trimming cost V 5 bases and J 5 bases, with 8 bases left between them. Germline-derived CDR1 and CDR2 are MDHEN and SYDVKM. This CDR3 is 12 amino acids long. The DNA of the CDR3 is TGTGCCAGCAGTCTAGTGGGAGATACGCAGTATTTT. Translated, it gives CASSLVGDTQYF. The whole variable domain, remainder taken from reference TRBV28 and TRBJ2-3, is DVKVTQSSRYLVKRTGEKVFLECVQDMDHENMFWYRQDPGLGLRLIYFSYDVKMKEKGDIPEGYSVSREKKERFSLILESASTNQTSMYLCASSLVGDTQYFGPGTRLTVL.

The chain couples TRBV19 to TRBJ2-1, with 7 bases lining up with TRBD2. The CDR3 loop spans 17 amino acids. V lost 3 bases to trimming and J lost 2 bases; unmatched junction nucleotides: 10. Germline loops: CDR1 LNHDA, CDR2 SQIVND (reference sequence). Here the CDR3 reads CASSIARLARPYNEQFF. As DNA, the CDR3 is TGTGCCAGTAGTATCGCCCGACTAGCACGTCCCTACAATGAGCAGTTCTTC.

This clone was found once. V is TRBV18 and J is TRBJ2-7; D not resolved. This CDR3 spans 13 amino acids. V was pared by 3 bases and J by 2 bases, with 8 bases between. Germline CDR1 is KGHSH and CDR2 is LQKENI. For the CDR3, the DNA is TGTGCCAGCTCACCCATTAGCACCTACGAGCAGTACTTC. Translated: CASSPISTYEQYF.

The chain couples TRBV28 to TRBJ2-7; D unclear. Germline V gene lookup returns CDR1 MDHEN and CDR2 SYDVKM. Deletions cut 5 bases from V and 4 bases from J, with 6 bases between. This CDR3 comprises 11 residues. In DNA, the CDR3 is TGTGCCAGCAGTCAACGGTACGAGCAGTACTTC. Encoded protein: CASSQRYEQYF.

The J gene is TRBJ2-1, the V gene TRBV27; 7 nucleotides agree with TRBD2. V was clipped by 4 bases and J by 0 bases; unmatched bases: 12. The length of the CDR3 is 18 residues. Germline loops: CDR1 MNHEY, CDR2 SMNVEV (reference sequence). The CDR3 sequence is CASSWFGVAGSSYNEQFF. CDR3 nucleotides: TGTGCCAGCAGTTGGTTCGGGGTAGCGGGCTCCTCCTACAATGAGCAGTTCTTC.

The CDR3 spells CASSPLESRRHYGYTF. DNA for the CDR3: TGTGCCAGCTCACCTCTGGAGTCTCGGCGTCACTATGGCTACACCTTC. The chain recombines TRBV18 with TRBJ1-2; D is unresolved. V was pared by 3 bases and J by 3 bases, with 17 bases between. CDR1 and CDR2 (germline): KGHSH, LQKENI. There are 16 residues in the CDR3.

The gene calls are TRBV5-4 and TRBJ2-2; 8 bases fit TRBD1. V trimming: 5 bases; J trimming: 7 bases; junction bases outside the gene matches: 10. CDR1 is SGHNT, CDR2 YYREEE, per germline (reference sequence). The CDR3 is 15 amino acids. The CDR3 DNA follows: TGTGCCAGCAGTCCTGGACAGGGAATTGACGGGGAGCTGTTTTTT. This sequence encodes CASSPGQGIDGELFF.

This chain links TRBV7-2 with TRBJ2-5; D may be TRBD1 or TRBD2 (5 bases each). Germline CDR1 reads SGHTA; CDR2 reads FQGNSA. Trimming took off 10 bases at V and 5 bases at J, with 17 bases between the two ends. The length of the CDR3 is 13 residues. CDR3 DNA: TGTGCCACTGAACCGGGACCTCGGGAGACCCAGTACTTC. It codes for CATEPGPRETQYF.

The CDR3 protein is CASKGLSSYEQYF. CDR3 coding DNA: TGTGCCAGCAAAGGGCTCAGCTCCTACGAGCAGTACTTC. This chain joins TRBV7-9 and TRBJ2-7; no reliable D call. The germline V gene encodes CDR1 SEHNR and CDR2 FQNEAQ (reference sequence). V lost 7 bases to trimming and J lost 0 bases, with 10 bases between them. The CDR3 contains 13 residues. Full variable domain (outside the CDR3, taken from reference TRBV7-9 and TRBJ2-7): DTGVSQNPRHKITKRGQNVTFRCDPISEHNRLYWYRQTLGQGPEFLTYFQNEAQLEKSRLLSDRFSAERPKGSFSTLEIQRTEQGDSAMYLCASKGLSSYEQYFGPGTRLTVT.

The chain carries TRBV5-4 and TRBJ1-3; D might be TRBD1 (5 bases). The germline CDR1 and CDR2 sequences are SGHNT and YYREEE (reference sequence). The CDR3 loop spans 18 amino acids. The ends were cut back, 4 bases at V and 4 bases at J, with 24 bases in the middle. The CDR3 bases are TGTGCCAGCAGCCAACCCCATTCTTGGACACAGAACGGAAACACCATATATTTT. This sequence encodes CASSQPHSWTQNGNTIYF.

This chain uses TRBV28 with TRBJ1-5; TRBD1 matches at 9 bases. V lost 4 bases and J lost 11; bases outside the gene matches: 15. The germline gives CDR1 MDHEN, CDR2 SYDVKM. This CDR3 is 16 amino acids long. The CDR3 reads CASSSSTGGDVLAQHF. The CDR3 DNA reads TGTGCCAGCAGTTCCAGTACAGGGGGCGACGTTCTAGCCCAGCATTTT.

The V call is TRBV4-3, the J call TRBJ2-7; TRBD2 agrees at 13 bases. V lost 2 bases and J lost 2; bases outside the gene matches: 3. This CDR3 comprises 16 residues. Germline V gene data show CDR1 as LGHNA and CDR2 as YSLEER. For the CDR3, the DNA is TGCGCCAGCAGCCAAATGACTAGCGGGGGGACCTACGAGCAGTACTTC. It yields the protein CASSQMTSGGTYEQYF.

V usage is TRBV6-5 and J usage is TRBJ2-3; D not resolved. Germline CDR1 is MNHEY and CDR2 is SVGAGI. The ends were cut back, 7 bases at V and 2 bases at J, with 10 bases in the middle. The CDR3 length is 13 residues. CDR3 in DNA: TGTGCCAGCACGGACGGACCCACAGATACGCAGTATTTT. Its protein is CASTDGPTDTQYF.

As for this clone: Other DNA variants within this sample encode the same CDR3. Written as DNA, the CDR3 is TGCGCCAGCAGCTTGGACCGGATGAACACTGAAGCTTTCTTT. This sequence encodes CASSLDRMNTEAFF. This chain joins TRBV5-1 and TRBJ1-1; D is uncertain. The V and J ends lost 0 bases and 0 bases respectively, with 6 bases between them. CDR3 length: 14 residues. Germline values: CDR1 SGHRS, CDR2 YFSETQ.

This chain joins TRBV19 and TRBJ2-7; TRBD2 aligns across 13 bases. The J segment lost 4 bases and the V segment lost 5 bases, leaving 5 bases of the junction unmatched. CDR1 is LNHDA and CDR2 is SQIVND in the germline V gene (reference sequence). This CDR3 contains 15 residues. The CDR3 is CASSRGTSGTYEQYF. In DNA, the CDR3 is TGTGCCAGTAGTCGGGGGACTAGCGGGACTTACGAGCAGTACTTC.

The rearrangement joins TRBV5-1 to TRBJ2-1; 7 nucleotides align to TRBD2. This CDR3 has 16 amino acids. Germline CDR1 reads SGHRS; CDR2 reads YFSETQ. Trimming removed 4 bases from V and 6 bases from J; junction bases left unmatched: 13. CDR3 protein: CASSPPLLGGGNEQFF. CDR3 sequence (DNA): TGCGCCAGCAGCCCGCCGCTTTTGGGCGGGGGCAATGAGCAGTTCTTC.

The chain links TRBV5-1 to TRBJ1-3, with D uncertain. From germline, CDR1 is SGHRS and CDR2 YFSETQ. V was cut by 0 bases and J by 2 bases, with 3 bases left in between. The CDR3 runs 13 residues. The DNA for the CDR3 is TGCGCCAGCAGCTTGGTCCCTGGAAACACCATATATTTT. Encoded protein: CASSLVPGNTIYF. Variable domain in full (rest from reference TRBV5-1 and TRBJ1-3): KAGVTQTPRYLIKTRGQQVTLSCSPISGHRSVSWYQQTPGQGLQFLFEYFSETQRNKGNFPGRFSGRQFSNSRSEMNVSTLELGDSALYLCASSLVPGNTIYFGEGSWLTVV.

The chain uses TRBV5-1 and TRBJ2-5, with TRBD1 matching 8 bases. The CDR3 has 15 amino acids. The germline V gene encodes CDR1 SGHRS and CDR2 YFSETQ. V dropped 2 bases and J dropped 4; count of bases not matched to a gene: 7. The DNA of the CDR3 is TGCGCCAGCAGCTTTTTCCCAGGGGGCGCAGAGACCCAGTACTTC. Translating gives CASSFFPGGAETQYF.

The chain uses TRBV25-1 and TRBJ2-5; 7 bases align to TRBD2. The trim removed 6 bases at V and 2 bases at J, leaving 0 bases unmatched. The V gene's germline CDR1 is MGHDK and CDR2 SYGVNS. The CDR3 contains 12 residues. As DNA, the CDR3 is TGTGCCAGCAGGGGACTACAAGAGACCCAGTACTTC. Protein: CASRGLQETQYF.

The chain links TRBV14 to TRBJ2-7; TRBD2 might be the D (5 bases). The germline V gene has CDR1 SGHDN and CDR2 FVKESK. V shed 4 bases and J shed 7 bases, with 8 bases lying between them. The CDR3 is 11 residues long. The CDR3 sequence: CASSLTGEQYF. DNA of the CDR3: TGTGCCAGCAGCCTCACGGGAGAGCAGTACTTC.